Listed below are T cell receptor beta chains from one sample, sequenced in a study of blood T cell repertoires in COVID-19. Only in-frame clones appear in the TCRdb table, and some are missing; sequencing was by immunoSEQ multiplex PCR. The sample contains about 170,000 clones, roughly 84% of which appear only once. Sequencing was performed on peripheral blood. Receptors were obtained from a woman of 80 years or more with active or convalescent COVID-19. The CDR3 runs from the conserved cysteine through the conserved F or W. Fields, in order: J gene, V gene, clone size, D gene, CDR3 protein, CDR3 DNA. D genes are given only for firm matches. Expanded clones are given a class, and other clones once, few, many or no size at all.

J: TRBJ2-3
V: TRBV29-1
size: -
D: -
CDR3: CSVPLTGVRDTQYF
DNA: TGCAGCGTCCCCCTGACGGGAGTCCGGGATACGCAGTATTTT

J: TRBJ2-5
V: TRBV29-1
size: -
D: -
CDR3: CSVGTRAYGTQYF
DNA: TGCAGCGTTGGCACTAGGGCCTATGGGACCCAGTACTTC

J: TRBJ2-1
V: TRBV5-1
size: -
D: TRBD2
CDR3: CASSWTGTSGNNEQFF
DNA: TGCGCCAGCAGCTGGACCGGGACTAGCGGGAACAATGAGCAGTTCTTC

J: TRBJ1-4
V: TRBV5-1
size: -
D: TRBD1
CDR3: CASNPSGGGDEKLFF
DNA: TGCGCCAGCAACCCTTCGGGAGGGGGCGATGAAAAACTGTTTTTT

J: TRBJ1-2
V: TRBV19
size: -
D: -
CDR3: CASSTGAIGAHGYTF
DNA: TGTGCCAGTAGTACAGGGGCGATTGGTGCCCATGGCTACACCTTC

J: TRBJ2-7
V: TRBV2
size: -
D: -
CDR3: CASMRGGTYEQYF
DNA: TGTGCCAGCATGAGGGGGGGAACCTACGAGCAGTACTTC

J: TRBJ1-1
V: TRBV20-1
size: -
D: -
CDR3: CSGNRNTEAFF
DNA: TGCAGTGGTAACAGGAACACTGAAGCTTTCTTT

J: TRBJ1-5
V: TRBV28
size: -
D: TRBD1
CDR3: CASGGQGLNQPQHF
DNA: TGTGCCAGCGGGGGACAGGGCCTCAATCAGCCCCAGCATTTT

J: TRBJ1-5
V: TRBV19
size: few
D: TRBD1
CDR3: CASSIGQGFNQPQHF
DNA: TGTGCCAGTAGTATTGGACAGGGATTTAATCAGCCCCAGCATTTT

J: TRBJ2-1
V: TRBV4-2
size: once
D: -
CDR3: CASSQGRSSYNEQFF
DNA: TGTGCCAGCAGCCAAGGACGGAGCTCCTACAATGAGCAGTTCTTC

J: TRBJ1-2
V: TRBV6-6
size: -
D: -
CDR3: CASSYSPGESEGYTF
DNA: TGTGCCAGCAGTTACTCTCCGGGGGAATCGGAAGGCTACACCTTC

J: TRBJ1-6
V: TRBV6-5
size: -
D: TRBD1
CDR3: CASTSRGGAGSLHF
DNA: TGTGCCAGCACAAGTAGAGGGGGCGCGGGATCCCTCCACTTT

J: TRBJ1-2
V: TRBV18
size: -
D: TRBD1
CDR3: CASSPTGAVQGYTF
DNA: TGTGCCAGCTCACCTACAGGGGCCGTTCAGGGCTACACCTTC

J: TRBJ2-6
V: TRBV19
size: once
D: -
CDR3: CASSIQGPGANVLTF
DNA: TGTGCCAGTAGTATACAGGGGCCTGGGGCCAACGTCCTGACTTTC

J: TRBJ1-1
V: TRBV6-6
size: few
D: -
CDR3: CASTAQVNTEAFF
DNA: TGTGCCAGCACGGCCCAGGTGAACACTGAAGCTTTCTTT

J: TRBJ2-2
V: TRBV6-1
size: -
D: -
CDR3: CASSEARTFGELFF
DNA: TGTGCCAGCAGTGAAGCGCGAACCTTCGGGGAGCTGTTTTTT

J: TRBJ2-7
V: TRBV11-2
size: -
D: TRBD1
CDR3: CASSSRGRGQIGQSHEQYF
DNA: TGTGCCAGCAGCTCCCGGGGCAGGGGGCAAATCGGCCAATCCCACGAGCAGTACTTC

J: TRBJ1-4
V: TRBV28
size: -
D: TRBD1
CDR3: CASIDRRGLEYEKLFF
DNA: TGTGCCAGCATCGACCGCAGGGGGTTGGAGTATGAAAAACTGTTTTTT

J: TRBJ1-3
V: TRBV30
size: -
D: TRBD1
CDR3: CAWRLRGQERNTIYF
DNA: TGTGCCTGGAGGCTACGGGGACAGGAAAGAAACACCATATATTTT

J: TRBJ1-4
V: TRBV7-2
size: -
D: -
CDR3: CASSQAGRANEKLFF
DNA: TGTGCCAGCAGCCAAGCAGGCAGGGCTAATGAAAAACTGTTTTTT

J: TRBJ2-7
V: TRBV18
size: -
D: -
CDR3: CASSPYSGPGTYEQYF
DNA: TGTGCCAGCTCACCTTATTCTGGGCCGGGGACCTACGAGCAGTACTTC

J: TRBJ1-1
V: TRBV3-1/TRBV3-2
size: -
D: -
CDR3: CASSQESGTEAFF
DNA: TGTGCCAGCAGCCAAGAGTCAGGGACTGAAGCTTTCTTT

J: TRBJ2-3
V: TRBV6-2/TRBV6-3
size: -
D: TRBD2
CDR3: CASSGGTEERGTQYF
DNA: TGTGCCAGCAGTGGGGGGACGGAGGAGCGGGGTACGCAGTATTTT

J: TRBJ1-5
V: TRBV11-2
size: -
D: TRBD1
CDR3: CASSLTGDQPQHF
DNA: TGTGCCAGCAGCTTGACAGGGGATCAGCCCCAGCATTTT

J: TRBJ2-5
V: TRBV4-1
size: -
D: -
CDR3: CASSQEGGQETQYF
DNA: TGCGCCAGCAGCCAAGAAGGGGGCCAAGAGACCCAGTACTTC

J: TRBJ2-3
V: TRBV5-1
size: -
D: TRBD1
CDR3: CASSLGQGGRTDTQYF
DNA: TGCGCCAGCAGCCTAGGACAGGGGGGCCGCACAGATACGCAGTATTTT

J: TRBJ1-2
V: TRBV5-6
size: -
D: TRBD1
CDR3: CASSFQGADGYTF
DNA: TGTGCCAGCAGCTTTCAGGGGGCTGACGGCTACACCTTC

J: TRBJ2-5
V: TRBV19
size: few
D: -
CDR3: CASSIGGNLYQETQYF
DNA: TGTGCCAGTAGTATAGGCGGGAATTTGTACCAAGAGACCCAGTACTTC

J: TRBJ2-7
V: TRBV29-1
size: -
D: TRBD1
CDR3: CSVGTGTGTIYEQYF
DNA: TGCAGCGTTGGTACCGGGACAGGGACTATCTACGAGCAGTACTTC

J: TRBJ2-1
V: TRBV10-1
size: -
D: TRBD2
CDR3: CASSEFSGSVQFF
DNA: TGCGCCAGCAGTGAGTTTAGCGGGAGTGTGCAGTTCTTC

J: TRBJ2-7
V: TRBV4-2
size: -
D: -
CDR3: CASSHETGLLSSYEQYF
DNA: TGTGCCAGCAGCCATGAGACGGGACTCCTGAGCTCCTACGAGCAGTACTTC

J: TRBJ2-7
V: TRBV3-1/TRBV3-2
size: -
D: -
CDR3: CASSPGLANVYEQYF
DNA: TGTGCCAGCAGCCCTGGGCTAGCGAATGTCTACGAGCAGTACTTC

J: TRBJ1-5
V: TRBV7-9
size: few
D: -
CDR3: CASSLSGGRGQPQHF
DNA: TGTGCCAGCAGCTTAAGCGGAGGCCGGGGTCAGCCCCAGCATTTT

J: TRBJ1-1
V: TRBV27
size: -
D: -
CDR3: CASSLSRGGDTEAFF
DNA: TGTGCCAGCAGTTTATCAAGGGGCGGGGACACTGAAGCTTTCTTT

J: TRBJ1-6
V: TRBV19
size: -
D: TRBD1
CDR3: CASSGDSLWGPLHF
DNA: TGTGCCAGTAGTGGGGACAGCCTTTGGGGACCCCTCCACTTT

J: TRBJ2-3
V: TRBV7-3
size: -
D: TRBD2
CDR3: CASSPRTSGRTDTQYF
DNA: TGTGCCAGCAGCCCACGGACTAGCGGGAGAACAGATACGCAGTATTTT

J: TRBJ2-1
V: TRBV20-1
size: -
D: TRBD2
CDR3: CSASVSGLVSEQFF
DNA: TGCAGTGCTAGTGTTTCGGGACTAGTGAGTGAGCAGTTCTTC

J: TRBJ1-3
V: TRBV11-2
size: -
D: TRBD1
CDR3: CASSLGQGASGNTIYF
DNA: TGTGCCAGCAGCCTCGGACAGGGGGCGTCTGGAAACACCATATATTTT

J: TRBJ2-1
V: TRBV5-1
size: -
D: -
CDR3: CASSLGRGYEQFF
DNA: TGCGCCAGCAGCTTGGGTCGGGGGTATGAGCAGTTCTTC

J: TRBJ1-1
V: TRBV6-1
size: -
D: -
CDR3: CASSKLRPMNTEAFF
DNA: TGTGCCAGCAGTAAACTTCGTCCTATGAACACTGAAGCTTTCTTT

J: TRBJ1-6
V: TRBV2
size: -
D: TRBD1
CDR3: CASSEVGQGSSPLHF
DNA: TGTGCCAGCAGTGAAGTGGGACAGGGCAGTTCACCCCTCCACTTT

J: TRBJ2-7
V: TRBV12-3/TRBV12-4
size: -
D: -
CDR3: CASSLVPSYEQYF
DNA: TGTGCCAGCAGTTTAGTCCCATCCTACGAGCAGTACTTC

J: TRBJ1-4
V: TRBV6-5
size: -
D: TRBD1
CDR3: CASSPMTGGEEKLFF
DNA: TGTGCCAGCAGTCCAATGACAGGGGGAGAGGAAAAACTGTTTTTT

J: TRBJ1-2
V: TRBV6-1
size: once
D: TRBD1
CDR3: CASSEALATGGLGGYTF
DNA: TGTGCCAGCAGTGAAGCGTTAGCTACAGGGGGCTTGGGAGGCTACACCTTC

J: TRBJ1-5
V: TRBV19
size: -
D: TRBD1
CDR3: CASSIETGRGNQPQHF
DNA: TGTGCCAGTAGTATAGAGACAGGGCGGGGCAATCAGCCCCAGCATTTT

J: TRBJ1-5
V: TRBV9
size: -
D: TRBD1
CDR3: CASSAQGASNQPQHF
DNA: TGTGCCAGCAGCGCACAGGGGGCTAGCAATCAGCCCCAGCATTTT

J: TRBJ1-6
V: TRBV30
size: -
D: -
CDR3: CAWTLTVDSPLHF
DNA: TGTGCCTGGACTTTAACTGTGGATTCACCCCTCCACTTT

J: TRBJ2-1
V: TRBV6-5
size: -
D: TRBD2
CDR3: CASRGTSVLSNEQFF
DNA: TGTGCCAGCAGGGGGACTAGCGTTTTATCCAATGAGCAGTTCTTC

J: TRBJ2-1
V: TRBV27
size: -
D: -
CDR3: CASSGGRPYNEQFF
DNA: TGTGCCAGCAGCGGAGGAAGGCCCTACAATGAGCAGTTCTTC

J: TRBJ2-3
V: TRBV25-1
size: -
D: TRBD1
CDR3: CASSAPGQGLSTDTQYF
DNA: TGTGCCAGCAGTGCCCCGGGACAGGGATTGAGCACAGATACGCAGTATTTT

J: TRBJ1-2
V: TRBV5-1
size: -
D: TRBD1
CDR3: CASSWGQGKYGYTF
DNA: TGCGCCAGCAGCTGGGGACAGGGGAAATATGGCTACACCTTC

J: TRBJ2-7
V: TRBV3-1/TRBV3-2
size: once
D: TRBD2
CDR3: CASSQGGRPLVEQYF
DNA: TGTGCCAGCAGCCAAGGCGGGAGGCCGCTTGTCGAGCAGTACTTC

J: TRBJ2-2
V: TRBV4-2
size: -
D: TRBD2
CDR3: CASSPTSGSSAGELFF
DNA: TGTGCCAGCAGCCCAACAAGCGGGAGCTCGGCCGGGGAGCTGTTTTTT

J: TRBJ1-3
V: TRBV11-2
size: -
D: -
CDR3: CASSRPATTVGRENTIYF
DNA: TGTGCCAGCAGCCGCCCCGCGACGACAGTGGGGAGGGAAAACACCATATATTTT

J: TRBJ2-1
V: TRBV28
size: once
D: TRBD1
CDR3: CASSPPGQGSYNEQFF
DNA: TGTGCCAGCAGCCCACCCGGACAGGGGTCCTACAATGAGCAGTTCTTC

J: TRBJ2-7
V: TRBV19
size: -
D: TRBD2
CDR3: CASSPGGWSYEQYF
DNA: TGTGCCAGTAGTCCCGGGGGGTGGTCCTACGAGCAGTACTTC

J: TRBJ1-1
V: TRBV6-5
size: -
D: -
CDR3: CASSQRRGTEAFF
DNA: TGTGCCAGCAGTCAACGGCGGGGTACTGAAGCTTTCTTT